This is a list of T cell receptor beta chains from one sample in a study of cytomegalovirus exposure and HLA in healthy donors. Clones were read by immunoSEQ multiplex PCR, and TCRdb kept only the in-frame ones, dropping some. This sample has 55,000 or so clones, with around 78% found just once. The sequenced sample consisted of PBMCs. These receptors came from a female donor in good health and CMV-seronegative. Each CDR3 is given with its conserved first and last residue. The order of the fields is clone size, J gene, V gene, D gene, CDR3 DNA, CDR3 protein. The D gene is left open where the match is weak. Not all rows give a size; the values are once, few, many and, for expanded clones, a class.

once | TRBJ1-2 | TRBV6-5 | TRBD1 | TGTGCCAGCACCACCAGGGACAGGGGATTTAGAGGCTACACCTTC | CASTTRDRGFRGYTF
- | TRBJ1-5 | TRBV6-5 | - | TGTGCCAGCAGTTACCGGCAGGGTGGGGATCAGCCCCAGCATTTT | CASSYRQGGDQPQHF
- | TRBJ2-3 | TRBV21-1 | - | TGTGCCAGCAGCAACTTTGACAGGGAATACACAGATACGCAGTATTTT | CASSNFDREYTDTQYF
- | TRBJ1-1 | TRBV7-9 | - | TGTGCCAGCTCGCCCCACAGCATGAACACTGAAGCTTTCTTT | CASSPHSMNTEAFF
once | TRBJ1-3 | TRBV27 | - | TGTGCCAGCAGTCCCCTGGGGGGAAGATCTGGAAACACCATATATTTT | CASSPLGGRSGNTIYF
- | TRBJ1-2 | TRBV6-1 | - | TGTGCCAGCAGTGTCGCAGAAACCTATGGCTACACCTTC | CASSVAETYGYTF
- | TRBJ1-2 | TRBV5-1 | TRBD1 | TGCGCCAGCAGCTCACTAGGGGGCTGGGGCTACACCTTC | CASSSLGGWGYTF
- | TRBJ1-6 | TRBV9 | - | TGTGCCAGCAGCGTAGACCCGGGTCTGAATTCACCCCTCCACTTT | CASSVDPGLNSPLHF
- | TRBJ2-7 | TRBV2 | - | TGTGCCAGCAGCGGGGATTCCTACGAGCAGTACTTC | CASSGDSYEQYF
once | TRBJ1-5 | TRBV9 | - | TGTGCCAGCAGCGCACAGGGTGAGGGTCAGCCCCAGCATTTT | CASSAQGEGQPQHF
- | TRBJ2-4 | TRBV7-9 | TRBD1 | TGTGCCAGCAGCTTAGCGGCAGGGGGCAACATTCAGTACTTC | CASSLAAGGNIQYF
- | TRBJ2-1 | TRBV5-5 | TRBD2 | TGTGCCAGCAGCCTTAGCGGGGGGGTTCGGAATGAGCAGTTCTTC | CASSLSGGVRNEQFF
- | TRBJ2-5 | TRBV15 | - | TGTGCCACCAGCAGAGATCGGTGGTCTAGCAGGGAGACCCAGTACTTC | CATSRDRWSSRETQYF
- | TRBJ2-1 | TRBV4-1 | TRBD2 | TGCGCCAGCAGCCAAGTCGGGCTAGCGGAGTACAATGAGCAGTTCTTC | CASSQVGLAEYNEQFF
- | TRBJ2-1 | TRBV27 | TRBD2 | TGTGCCAGCAGTAAAACCGGGACTAGCGTTTGGAATGAGCAGTTCTTC | CASSKTGTSVWNEQFF
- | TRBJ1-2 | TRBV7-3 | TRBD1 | TGTGCCAGCAGCGCAGGGGGCGACTGGGGCTACACCTTC | CASSAGGDWGYTF
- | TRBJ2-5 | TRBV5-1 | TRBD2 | TGCGCCAGCAGCTTGGCCGGGACTAGCGGGGTGCAGGAGACCCAGTACTTC | CASSLAGTSGVQETQYF
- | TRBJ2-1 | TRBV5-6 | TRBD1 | TGTGCCAGCAGCTTGGGGGGACAGGGGAAAAACAATGAGCAGTTCTTC | CASSLGGQGKNNEQFF
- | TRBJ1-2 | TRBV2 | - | TGTGCCAGCAGTGGGGGGAGGAATGGCTACACCTTC | CASSGGRNGYTF
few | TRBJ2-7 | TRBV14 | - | TGTGCCAGCAGCCCCCCGGTCCCTACCTACGAGCAGTACTTC | CASSPPVPTYEQYF
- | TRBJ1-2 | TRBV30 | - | TGTGCCTGGAGGCCAGGGAGGGTGGTTGGCTACACCTTC | CAWRPGRVVGYTF
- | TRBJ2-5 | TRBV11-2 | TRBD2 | TGTGCCAGCAGCTCAGTGCTGCGGGCTAGCGGGCGAAAGGGGGAGACCCAGTACTTC | CASSSVLRASGRKGETQYF
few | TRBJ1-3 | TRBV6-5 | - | TGTGCCAGCAGTTACTCCTCTGGGGGCCCCGGAAACACCATATATTTT | CASSYSSGGPGNTIYF
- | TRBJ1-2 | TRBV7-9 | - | TGTTCCAGCACTACTTTCTATGGCTACACCTTC | CSSTTFYGYTF
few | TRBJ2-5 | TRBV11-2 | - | TGTGCCAGCAGCTTACTGGTTTTGGCTGTGGAGACCCAGTACTTC | CASSLLVLAVETQYF
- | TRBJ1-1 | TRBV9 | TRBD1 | TGTGCCAGCAGAAAGACAGGGGGCGGTGAAGCTTTCTTT | CASRKTGGGEAFF
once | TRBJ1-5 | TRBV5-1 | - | TGCGCCAGCAGCTTGGAAGGGGTCGGTAGCAATCAGCCCCAGCATTTT | CASSLEGVGSNQPQHF
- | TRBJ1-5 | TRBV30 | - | TGTGCCTGGAGTGGCAGGGCTCATCAGCCCCAGCATTTT | CAWSGRAHQPQHF
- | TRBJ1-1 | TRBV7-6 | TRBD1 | TGTGCCAGCCAGCGTCAGGGGGACACTGAAGCTTTCTTT | CASQRQGDTEAFF
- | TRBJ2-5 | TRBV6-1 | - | TGTGCCAGCAGTGAAGCAAGCCAGGAGTACTTC | CASSEASQEYF
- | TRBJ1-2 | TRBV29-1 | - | TGCAGCGTTGAAAGGTGGCAGGGCGGCGGCTACACCTTC | CSVERWQGGGYTF
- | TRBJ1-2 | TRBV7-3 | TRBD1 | TGTGCCAGCAGCTCTCCGGGACAGGGGGCCGAGGGCTACACCTTC | CASSSPGQGAEGYTF
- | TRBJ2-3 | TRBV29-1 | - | TGCAGCGTTGAAGACCTTCACGAGATAATGACAGATACGCAGTATTTT | CSVEDLHEIMTDTQYF
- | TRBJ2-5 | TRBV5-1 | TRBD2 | TGCGCCAGCAGCTCACTAGCGGGGGGCCAAGAGACCCAGTACTTC | CASSSLAGGQETQYF
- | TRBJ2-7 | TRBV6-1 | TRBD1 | TGTGCCAGCAGTGCAATAGGGACAGAGCACTACGAGCAGTACTTC | CASSAIGTEHYEQYF
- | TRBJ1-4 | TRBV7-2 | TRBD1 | TGTGCCAGCAGCTGGACAGGCCTTGAAAAACTGTTTTTT | CASSWTGLEKLFF
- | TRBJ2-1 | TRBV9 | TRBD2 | TGTGCCAGCAGCGTTAGCGGGTCCTACAATGAGCAGTTCTTC | CASSVSGSYNEQFF
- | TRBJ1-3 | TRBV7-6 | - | TGTGCCAGCAGCTGGGGGGACGTAGACTCTGGAAACACCATATATTTT | CASSWGDVDSGNTIYF
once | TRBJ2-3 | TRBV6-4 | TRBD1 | TGTGCCAGCAGTAGACAGGGGACAGATACGCAGTATTTT | CASSRQGTDTQYF